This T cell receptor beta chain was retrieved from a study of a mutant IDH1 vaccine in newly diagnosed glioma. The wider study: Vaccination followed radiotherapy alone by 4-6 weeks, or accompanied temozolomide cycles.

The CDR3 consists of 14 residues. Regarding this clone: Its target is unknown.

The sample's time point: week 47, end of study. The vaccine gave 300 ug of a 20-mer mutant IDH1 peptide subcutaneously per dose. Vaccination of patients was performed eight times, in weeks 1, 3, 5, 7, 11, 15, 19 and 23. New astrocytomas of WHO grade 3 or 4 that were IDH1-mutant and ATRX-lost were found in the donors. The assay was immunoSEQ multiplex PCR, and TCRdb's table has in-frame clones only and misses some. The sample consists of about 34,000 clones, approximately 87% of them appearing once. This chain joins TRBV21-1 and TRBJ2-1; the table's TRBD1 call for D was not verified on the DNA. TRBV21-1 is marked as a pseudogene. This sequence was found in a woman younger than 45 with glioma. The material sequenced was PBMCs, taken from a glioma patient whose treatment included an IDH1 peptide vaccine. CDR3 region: CASAPGSIYNEQFF. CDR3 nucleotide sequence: TGTGCCAGCGCCCCAGGCAGCATCTACAATGAGCAGTTCTTC.